The 16 T cell receptor beta chains presented below share a single source sample, sequenced in a study of T cell responses to AZD1222 COVID-19 vaccine. Sequenced by immunoSEQ multiplex PCR; TCRdb stores in-frame clones only, minus some. The data show under 150,000 clones, less than 90% seen once. The specimen was peripheral blood, collected on day 0 of AZD1222 vaccination. These TCRs come from an adult in good health.

J is TRBJ2-7 and V is TRBV3-1 (or the pseudogene TRBV3-2); D remains ambiguous. This CDR3 region has 11 residues. The germline CDR1 and CDR2 sequences are LGHDT and YNNKEL (reference sequence). Trimming took 2 bases from V and 4 from J, leaving 3 bases between them. Written as DNA, the CDR3 is TGTGCCAGCAGCCAATTATACGAGCAGTACTTC. Translated: CASSQLYEQYF.

In nucleotides, the CDR3 is TGTGCCAGCAGCTTAGGTGGGCTTTCCTACAATGAGCAGTTCTTC. Translation gives CASSLGGLSYNEQFF. The chain employs TRBV11-2 and TRBJ2-1; D gene ambiguous. CDR3 length: 15 residues. V lost 1 base to trimming and J lost 1 base, with 8 bases between them. Germline CDR1 and CDR2: SGHAT and FQNNGV.

The V call is TRBV11-2, the J call TRBJ2-1; D unclear. V dropped 3 bases and J dropped 4 bases, with 16 bases sitting between them. The CDR3 covers 16 residues. Germline CDR1 SGHAT, CDR2 FQNNGV. The CDR3 DNA reads TGTGCCAGCAGCTTGATCCGGTCATCCGATTACAATGAGCAGTTCTTC. This encodes CASSLIRSSDYNEQFF.

The chain couples TRBV3-1 (or the pseudogene TRBV3-2) to TRBJ2-2, with D uncertain. The germline CDR1 and CDR2 sequences are LGHDT and YNNKEL (reference sequence). Deletions cut 1 base from V and 4 bases from J, with 10 bases between. This CDR3 is built from 15 residues. For the CDR3, the DNA is TGTGCCAGCAGCCAAGGGACCGTCCCCACCGGGGAGCTGTTTTTT. Translation: CASSQGTVPTGELFF.

This sequence joins TRBV18 and TRBJ1-4; D is undetermined. Germline loops: CDR1 KGHSH, CDR2 LQKENI. V dropped 4 bases and J dropped 6 bases, with 24 bases sitting between them. This CDR3 comprises 18 residues. DNA for the CDR3: TGTGCCAGCTCACTAACGGGGTTAGGACTTGGAGGAGATGAAAAACTGTTTTTT. It yields the protein CASSLTGLGLGGDEKLFF.

The chain employs TRBV7-6 and TRBJ2-2, with a tentative D call TRBD1 (6 bases). The CDR3 runs to 18 residues. V was clipped by 2 bases and J by 2 bases, with 18 bases between them. In germline, CDR1 is SGHVS, CDR2 FNYEAQ. CDR3 sequence: CASSLIGPQGRNTGELFF. CDR3 DNA: TGTGCCAGCAGCTTAATTGGGCCACAGGGCAGAAACACCGGGGAGCTGTTTTTT.

V is TRBV3-1 (or the pseudogene TRBV3-2) and J is TRBJ1-3; TRBD1 matches 9 bases. V dropped 1 base and J dropped 0; count of bases not matched to a gene: 10. Per the germline V gene, CDR1 is LGHDT and CDR2 is YNNKEL (reference sequence). The CDR3 sequence is 19 residues long. As DNA, the CDR3 is TGTGCCAGCAGCCAAGGTGGACAGGGGTTGGGGAGCTCTGGAAACACCATATATTTT. It codes for CASSQGGQGLGSSGNTIYF.

Note on this clone: Other DNA sequences in the same sample also yield this CDR3. The chain couples TRBV18 to TRBJ1-5; possibly TRBD1 for D (6 bases). The V end lost 4 bases, the J end lost 1 base, and 11 bases lay between the germline ends. This CDR3 has 15 residues. Germline V gives CDR1 KGHSH, CDR2 LQKENI. CDR3 nucleotides: TGTGCCAGCTCACTTGGACAGACAAGCAATCAGCCCCAGCATTTT. Translated, it gives CASSLGQTSNQPQHF. Complete variable domain (other parts from reference TRBV18 and TRBJ1-5): NAGVMQNPRHLVRRRGQEARLRCSPMKGHSHVYWYRQLPEEGLKFMVYLQKENIIDESGMPKERFSAEFPKEGPSILRIQQVVRGDSAAYFCASSLGQTSNQPQHFGDGTRLSIL.

This rearrangement joins TRBV19 to TRBJ1-5; possible D gene TRBD1, 6 bases. Germline CDR1 reads LNHDA; CDR2 reads SQIVND (reference sequence). The CDR3 is made up of 14 amino acids. V shed 8 bases and J shed 1 base, with 12 bases lying between them. CDR3 protein: CASSGDRSNQPQHF. In nucleotides, the CDR3 is TGTGCCAGTTCGGGTGACAGGAGCAATCAGCCCCAGCATTTT.

The chain combines TRBV6-5 with TRBJ2-7, with 10 positions matching TRBD2. Germline-derived CDR1 and CDR2 are MNHEY and SVGAGI. With V trimmed by 8 bases and J by 1 base, 8 bases remained unmatched. This CDR3 region has 15 residues. CDR3 protein: CASFSSLAGSYEQYF. The CDR3 DNA reads TGTGCCAGCTTTTCGTCACTAGCGGGGTCCTACGAGCAGTACTTC.

The chain recombines TRBV7-2 with TRBJ2-7; TRBD1 matches at 8 bases. Trimming at V came to 4 bases and at J to 0 bases, leaving 5 bases not matched to a gene. This CDR3 is built from 15 residues. Germline-derived CDR1 and CDR2 are SGHTA and FQGNSA. The CDR3 DNA reads TGTGCCAGCAGCTCTTCCGGGACAGGCTCCTACGAGCAGTACTTC. It yields the protein CASSSSGTGSYEQYF.

This chain uses TRBV2 with TRBJ1-1; D gene uncertain. Trimming left V 3 bases short and J 8 bases short, with 10 bases between. Germline V gives CDR1 SNHLY, CDR2 FYNNEI. The CDR3 consists of 12 residues. CDR3 DNA sequence: TGTGCCAGCAGTGAGGGAATGGGGGAAGCTTTCTTT. This translates into CASSEGMGEAFF. The full variable domain, in which reference TRBV2 and TRBJ1-1 provide the parts outside the CDR3, is EPEVTQTPSHQVTQMGQEVILRCVPISNHLYFYWYRQILGQKVEFLVSFYNNEISEKSEIFDDQFSVERPDGSNFTLKIRSTKLEDSAMYFCASSEGMGEAFFGQGTRLTVV.

The CDR3 nucleotides are TGTGCCAGTAGTACCCCCAGGGATGGGACCGGGGAGCTGTTTTTT. Translating it yields CASSTPRDGTGELFF. The V and J genes are TRBV19 and TRBJ2-2; possible D gene TRBD1, 5 bases. This CDR3 region has 15 residues. V gave up 4 bases and J gave up 5 bases, with 14 bases separating them. The germline CDR1 and CDR2 sequences are LNHDA and SQIVND (reference sequence).

This CDR3 reads CASSLDRTSGGKNEQFF. The DNA of the CDR3 is TGTGCCAGCAGCTTAGATCGGACTAGCGGGGGGAAGAATGAGCAGTTCTTC. The genes are TRBV11-2 and TRBJ2-1, with TRBD2 matching over 14 bases. The germline V gene has CDR1 SGHAT and CDR2 FQNNGV. CDR3 length: 17 amino acids. The trim removed 0 bases at V and 7 bases at J, leaving 5 bases unmatched.

The chain has TRBV18 and TRBJ1-1; D gene unclear. Trimming stripped 1 base from V and 1 base from J, with 7 bases between. In germline, CDR1 is KGHSH, CDR2 LQKENI. The CDR3 totals 14 residues. CDR3 region: CASSPRRTNTEAFF. DNA of the CDR3: TGTGCCAGCTCACCACGACGCACGAACACTGAAGCTTTCTTT.

The CDR3 here is CAWSYKFSYEQYF. CDR3 in DNA: TGTGCCTGGAGTTACAAGTTCAGTTACGAGCAGTACTTC. V is TRBV30 and J is TRBJ2-7, with unresolved D. V shed 2 bases and J shed 4 bases, with 12 bases lying between them. Germline-derived CDR1 and CDR2 are GTSNPN and SVGIG (reference sequence). The CDR3 loop spans 13 amino acids.